Below, 26 T cell receptor beta chains from the same sample are listed, as sequenced in a study of CD8+CD57+ T cells in acquired aplastic anemia. Genomic DNA constituted the template upon which TCR beta VDJ and CDR3 profiling was performed. TCRdb processed the reads anew with MiXCR; each CDR3 protein has one entry. The sample contains around 140,000 distinct CDR3 sequences, around 41% of which appear only once. Sequencing was performed on sorted CD4+, CD8+, or CD8+CD57+ T cells (not recorded which) from PBMCs. The receptor source for this set is a human donor in good health, serving as a control.

The V call is TRBV24-1, the J call TRBJ2-5; TRBD1 is a possible D gene (5 bases). This CDR3 region has 15 residues. Trimming left V 4 bases short and J 0 bases short, with 11 bases between. Per the germline V gene, CDR1 is KGHDR and CDR2 is SFDVKD. CDR3 sequence (DNA): TGTGCCACCAGTGACTCGACAGCCTACCAAGAGACCCAGTACTTC. As protein: CATSDSTAYQETQYF.

The table lists this clonotype with many counts. This chain connects TRBV6-1 to TRBJ2-1, with a tentative D call TRBD1 (6 bases). V was clipped by 2 bases and J by 1 base, with 9 bases between them. The CDR3 contains 15 residues. CDR1 is MNHNS, CDR2 SASEGT, per germline. CDR3 sequence: CASSERGLSYNEQFF. The CDR3 DNA sequence: TGTGCCAGCAGTGAAAGGGGGTTGTCCTACAATGAGCAGTTCTTC.

This clonotype was detected ten times or more. This chain connects TRBV7-7 to TRBJ2-5; D is tentatively TRBD1 or TRBD2 (5 bases each). This CDR3 has 15 amino acids. The V end lost 3 bases, the J end lost 4 bases, and 15 bases lay between the germline ends. Germline CDR1 SSHAT, CDR2 FNYEAQ (reference sequence). CDR3 bases: TGTGCCAGCAGCTTCTCAGGGAGATTCGGAGAGACCCAGTACTTC. Its protein product is CASSFSGRFGETQYF.

The chain couples TRBV11-1 to TRBJ2-3; 7 bases are a match to TRBD1. This CDR3 has 16 amino acids. V lost 5 bases to trimming and J lost 2 bases; unmatched junction nucleotides: 10. CDR1 SGHAT and CDR2 FQDESV come from the germline V gene (reference sequence). The CDR3 loop reads CASSPQQGLLTDTQYF. The CDR3 nucleotides read TGTGCCAGCAGCCCTCAACAGGGGCTTCTCACAGATACGCAGTATTTT.

The CDR3 reads CASSLDGQETQYF. As DNA, the CDR3 is TGTGCCAGCAGCTTAGACGGGCAAGAGACCCAGTACTTC. The chain links TRBV7-6 to TRBJ2-5; D gene uncertain. This CDR3 region has 13 residues. Trimming left V 1 base short and J 2 bases short, with 5 bases between. Germline V gives CDR1 SGHVS, CDR2 FNYEAQ.

Concerning this clonotype itself: A much larger clone lies one base from this, so it may be a read error. This chain uses TRBV5-1 with TRBJ2-5; TRBD2 might be the D (5 bases). Germline V gene data show CDR1 as SGHRS and CDR2 as YFSETQ. The CDR3 has 14 amino acids. Trimming left V 2 bases short and J 4 bases short, with 12 bases between. Here the CDR3 reads CASSFGGGPETQYF. In DNA, the CDR3 is TGCGCCAGCAGCTTTGGCGGAGGCCCAGAGACCCAGTACTTC.

The chain joins TRBV29-1 to TRBJ2-1, with 10 bases lining up with TRBD1. The CDR3 contains 13 residues. V lost 7 bases, J lost 7 bases, and 7 bases stayed unmatched. The germline V gene encodes CDR1 SQVTM and CDR2 ANQGSEA. The CDR3 DNA sequence: TGCAGCGCTGGACAGGGGGGCGTTAATGAGCAGTTCTTC. This sequence encodes CSAGQGGVNEQFF.

This clonotype was detected ten times or more. The chain has TRBV7-8 and TRBJ1-1; tentatively, D is TRBD1 (6 bases). CDR1 SGHVS and CDR2 FQNEAQ come from the germline V gene. This CDR3 has 12 amino acids. Trimming removed 3 bases at V and 7 bases at J, with 9 bases between. The CDR3 reads CASSLGHFEAFF. In nucleotides, the CDR3 is TGTGCCAGCAGCTTGGGACATTTTGAAGCTTTCTTT. The variable domain in full, completed from reference TRBV7-8 and TRBJ1-1, reads GAGVSQSPRYKVAKRGQDVALRCDPISGHVSLFWYQQALGQGPEFLTYFQNEAQLDKSGLPSDRFFAERPEGSVSTLKIQRTQQEDSAVYLCASSLGHFEAFFGQGTRLTVV.

This rearrangement joins TRBV3-1 to TRBJ1-1; the match to TRBD1 covers 7 bases. CDR1 is LGHDT and CDR2 is YNNKEL in the germline V gene (reference sequence). Germline trimming cut 4 bases from V and 1 base from J; bases unmatched to any gene: 3. This CDR3 spans 14 amino acids. The CDR3 protein is CASSPTGRNTEAFF. CDR3 coding DNA: TGTGCCAGCAGCCCGACAGGGCGGAACACTGAAGCTTTCTTT.

Ten or more counts support this clonotype. The V gene is TRBV5-1, the J gene TRBJ1-1; TRBD1 agrees at 8 bases. The germline CDR1 and CDR2 sequences are SGHRS and YFSETQ. V was clipped by 3 bases and J by 7 bases; unmatched bases: 2. The CDR3 contains 12 residues. The CDR3 loop reads CASSWDRREAFF. DNA of the CDR3: TGCGCCAGCAGCTGGGACAGGCGTGAAGCTTTCTTT.

This chain uses TRBV20-1 with TRBJ2-7; 11 bases line up with TRBD2. Germline-derived CDR1 and CDR2 are DFQATT and SNEGSKA (reference sequence). The V gene end was trimmed by 4 bases and the J gene end by 4 bases; junction bases not matched to a gene: 3. This CDR3 contains 13 residues. The CDR3 DNA reads TGCAGTGCTACACTAGCGGGGGTATACGAGCAGTACTTC. As protein: CSATLAGVYEQYF.

This rearrangement joins TRBV29-1 to TRBJ1-2; D might be TRBD1 (6 bases). The CDR3 consists of 13 residues. Germline CDR1 SQVTM, CDR2 ANQGSEA. The germline V and J ends were trimmed by 7 bases and 0 bases, with 12 bases remaining between them. The CDR3 sequence is CSAQDSPNYGYTF. CDR3 bases: TGCAGCGCTCAGGACAGCCCTAACTATGGCTACACCTTC.

This clonotype appeared many times. The chain uses TRBV4-2 and TRBJ1-5; a possible D gene is TRBD1 (6 bases). The V end was cut by 8 bases, the J end by 0 bases, with 11 bases between. Per germline, CDR1 LGHNA and CDR2 YNFKEQ. The length of the CDR3 is 14 residues. This CDR3 reads CASRRTDSNQPQHF. CDR3 bases: TGTGCCAGCCGGAGGACAGATAGCAATCAGCCCCAGCATTTT.

This rearrangement joins TRBV20-1 to TRBJ1-6; D unresolved. CDR1 and CDR2 (germline): DFQATT, SNEGSKA (reference sequence). The V end lost 6 bases, the J end lost 2 bases, and 8 bases lay between the germline ends. CDR3 length: 13 residues. The CDR3 region has the DNA TGCAGTGCCGCCCCACCCTATAATTCACCCCTCCACTTT. This codes for CSAAPPYNSPLHF.

The sample holds many counts of this clonotype. The J gene is TRBJ2-3, the V gene TRBV6-1, with 9 bases identical to TRBD1. Germline V CDR1 and CDR2: MNHNS, SASEGT. The V and J ends lost 6 bases and 9 bases, in that order; junction bases with no gene match: 7. The CDR3 is 13 residues long. For the CDR3, the DNA is TGTGCCAGCAGCGGGACAGGGTTTATCACGCAGTATTTT. As protein: CASSGTGFITQYF.

This clonotype has a count of ten or more. This sequence joins TRBV20-1 and TRBJ1-3; D gene ambiguous. With 5 bases removed from V and 0 bases from J, the gap between germline ends came to 8 bases. Germline lookup yields CDR1 DFQATT and CDR2 SNEGSKA (reference sequence). The CDR3 has 13 amino acids. The CDR3 here is CSAPVGSGNTIYF. The CDR3 DNA is TGCAGTGCTCCGGTGGGCTCTGGAAACACCATATATTTT.

CDR3: CATRGQGSYGYTF. CDR3 bases: TGTGCCACCAGGGGGCAGGGGAGTTATGGCTACACCTTC. This chain joins TRBV15 and TRBJ1-2, with D tentatively TRBD1 (6 bases). V lost 6 bases and J 5 bases, leaving 13 bases between the germline ends. The CDR3 is 13 amino acids. Germline V CDR1 and CDR2: LNHNV, YYDKDF (reference sequence).

This clonotype has ten or more counts. The rearrangement joins TRBV5-1 to TRBJ2-7, with 8 bases matching TRBD2. The CDR3 is 13 amino acids. V shed 3 bases, J shed 4 bases, and the junction held 3 bases outside the gene matches. CDR1 and CDR2 (germline): SGHRS, YFSETQ. The CDR3 here is CASSYSGTYEQYF. CDR3 coding DNA: TGCGCCAGCAGCTATAGCGGGACGTACGAGCAGTACTTC. Full variable domain (remainder filled in from reference TRBV5-1 and TRBJ2-7): KAGVTQTPRYLIKTRGQQVTLSCSPISGHRSVSWYQQTPGQGLQFLFEYFSETQRNKGNFPGRFSGRQFSNSRSEMNVSTLELGDSALYLCASSYSGTYEQYFGPGTRLTVT.

This clonotype was recorded at least ten times. The chain has TRBV7-9 and TRBJ1-4, with no clear D. Trimming stripped 1 base from V and 8 bases from J, with 14 bases between. Germline V lookup: CDR1 SEHNR, CDR2 FQNEAQ (reference sequence). The CDR3 length is 15 residues. Here the CDR3 reads CASSLGVSDPEKLFF. CDR3 bases: TGTGCCAGCAGCTTAGGGGTTTCCGACCCGGAAAAACTGTTTTTT.

At least ten counts were recorded for this clonotype. The rearrangement joins TRBV5-1 to TRBJ2-3; 8 nucleotides align to TRBD2. The CDR3 sequence is 15 residues long. Losses at the gene ends were 4 bases for V and 5 bases for J; bases not matched to a gene: 9. Germline V lookup: CDR1 SGHRS, CDR2 YFSETQ. CDR3 nucleotide sequence: TGCGCCAGCAGCAAGGGACTAGAAGGAGGAGATACGCAGTATTTT. It is translated as CASSKGLEGGDTQYF.

This clonotype appeared many times. This chain uses TRBV6-4 with TRBJ1-5; D unresolved. Germline values: CDR1 MRHNA, CDR2 SNTAGT. The CDR3 consists of 13 residues. The V and J ends lost 4 bases and 0 bases respectively, with 4 bases between them. The CDR3 region has the DNA TGTGCCAGCAGTGCTGATAGCAATCAGCCCCAGCATTTT. Translation: CASSADSNQPQHF.

Many counts were recorded for this clonotype. The J gene is TRBJ2-7, the V gene TRBV2, with 8 bases aligning to TRBD2. Germline loops: CDR1 SNHLY, CDR2 FYNNEI. The CDR3 totals 13 residues. V gave up 4 bases and J gave up 6 bases; unmatched junction bases: 5. The CDR3 spells CASSVGGAGEQYF. In DNA, the CDR3 is TGTGCCAGCAGTGTCGGGGGGGCAGGCGAGCAGTACTTC.

This clonotype was observed at least ten times. The V and J genes are TRBV20-1 and TRBJ2-1; unclear D gene. The V end lost 1 base, the J end lost 6 bases, and 13 bases lay between the germline ends. The germline gives CDR1 DFQATT, CDR2 SNEGSKA (reference sequence). The CDR3 sequence is 14 residues long. CDR3 bases: TGCAGTGCTAGAGGCCTAAGCGTTCGCAATGAGCAGTTCTTC. Its protein product is CSARGLSVRNEQFF.

In this sample, this clonotype turned up once. The V and J genes are TRBV29-1 and TRBJ1-2; 7 bases map to TRBD1. CDR1 is SQVTM, CDR2 ANQGSEA, per germline. With 3 bases clipped from V and 8 bases from J, the junction kept 6 bases outside the gene matches. This CDR3 contains 12 residues. This CDR3 is CSVETGKGGYTF. Written as DNA, the CDR3 is TGCAGCGTTGAGACAGGGAAAGGGGGCTACACCTTC.

J is TRBJ1-4 and V is TRBV7-2; D perhaps matches TRBD1 (5 bases). Germline V gene data show CDR1 as SGHTA and CDR2 as FQGNSA. The CDR3 covers 13 residues. V shed 4 bases and J shed 6 bases, with 9 bases lying between them. CDR3 protein: CASSSGLYEKLFF. CDR3 in DNA: TGTGCCAGCAGCTCGGGACTTTATGAAAAACTGTTTTTT.

This clonotype was found many times. The rearrangement links TRBV5-1 to TRBJ1-6; 11 bases map to TRBD1. V was pared by 0 bases and J by 10 bases, with 9 bases of the junction left unmatched. This CDR3 has 17 residues. Germline CDR1 SGHRS, CDR2 YFSETQ. CDR3 nucleotide sequence: TGCGCCAGCAGCTTGGGGACAGGGGGCACCTCCGGGTCACCCCTCCACTTT. Its translation: CASSLGTGGTSGSPLHF. The full variable domain, with the rest looked up from reference TRBV5-1 and TRBJ1-6, is KAGVTQTPRYLIKTRGQQVTLSCSPISGHRSVSWYQQTPGQGLQFLFEYFSETQRNKGNFPGRFSGRQFSNSRSEMNVSTLELGDSALYLCASSLGTGGTSGSPLHFGNGTRLTVT.